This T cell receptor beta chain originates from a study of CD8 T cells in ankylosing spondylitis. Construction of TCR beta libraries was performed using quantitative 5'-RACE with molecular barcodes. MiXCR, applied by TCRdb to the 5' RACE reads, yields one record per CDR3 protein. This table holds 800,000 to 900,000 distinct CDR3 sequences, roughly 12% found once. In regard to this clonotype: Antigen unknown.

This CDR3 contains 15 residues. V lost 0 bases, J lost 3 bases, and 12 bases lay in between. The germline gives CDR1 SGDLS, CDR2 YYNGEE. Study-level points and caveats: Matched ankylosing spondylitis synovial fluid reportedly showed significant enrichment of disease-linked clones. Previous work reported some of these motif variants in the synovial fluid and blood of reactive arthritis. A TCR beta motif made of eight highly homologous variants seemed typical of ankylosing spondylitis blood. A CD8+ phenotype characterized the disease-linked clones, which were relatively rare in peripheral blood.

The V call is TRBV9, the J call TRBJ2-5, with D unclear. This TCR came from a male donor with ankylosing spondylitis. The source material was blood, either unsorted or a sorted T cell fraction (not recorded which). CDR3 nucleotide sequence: TGTGCCAGCAGCGTAGGAAGTCAAGGTGAAGAGACCCAGTACTTC. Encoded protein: CASSVGSQGEETQYF.